The present entry profiles one T cell receptor beta chain with its context. This sample is part of a study of PD-1 blockade in classical Hodgkin lymphoma. This table comes from immunoSEQ multiplex PCR, and its TCRdb copy is limited to in-frame clones, with some not included. The sample has around 30,000 clones, 65% to 80% seen once. Documented time point: cycle 4 day 1 (C4D1), after more than five weeks of nivolumab. Each patient relapsed following autologous stem cell transplantation, and prior brentuximab vedotin exposure differed. This CDR3 is 13 amino acids long. V trimming: 7 bases; J trimming: 9 bases; junction bases outside the gene matches: 12. CDR1 is MNHEY and CDR2 is SMNVEV in the germline V gene (reference sequence).

Material: peripheral blood mononuclear cells (PBMCs), obtained before the fourth cycle of nivolumab. The V gene is TRBV27, the J gene TRBJ2-7, with 7 bases aligning to TRBD2. The TCR was taken from a human donor with classical Hodgkin lymphoma. In DNA form, the CDR3 reads TGTGCCAGCAAAAGCGGGAACTCCTTTGGGCAGTACTTC. Translated: CASKSGNSFGQYF.